This T cell receptor (beta chain) was recovered during a study of OX40 agonist ivuxolimab in advanced cancers. Only in-frame clones appear in the TCRdb table, and some are missing; sequencing was by immunoSEQ multiplex PCR. The sample records some 50,000 clones, over 75% being singletons. The J segment lost 5 bases and the V segment lost 2 bases, leaving 6 bases of the junction unmatched. CDR3 length equals 15 residues. Per the germline V gene, CDR1 is MNHEY and CDR2 is SVGAGI. This material consisted of CD4+ or CD8+ T cells sorted from blood, taken in a trial of the OX40 agonist ivuxolimab. The receptor comes from an adult with an advanced solid tumor such as melanoma, head and neck, liver or kidney cancer. V usage is TRBV6-5 and J usage is TRBJ2-1; 7 nucleotides align to TRBD1. The CDR3 coding sequence is TGTGCCAGCAGTTACCTCGACAGGGTCAACAATGAGCAGTTCTTC. Amino acid sequence: CASSYLDRVNNEQFF.